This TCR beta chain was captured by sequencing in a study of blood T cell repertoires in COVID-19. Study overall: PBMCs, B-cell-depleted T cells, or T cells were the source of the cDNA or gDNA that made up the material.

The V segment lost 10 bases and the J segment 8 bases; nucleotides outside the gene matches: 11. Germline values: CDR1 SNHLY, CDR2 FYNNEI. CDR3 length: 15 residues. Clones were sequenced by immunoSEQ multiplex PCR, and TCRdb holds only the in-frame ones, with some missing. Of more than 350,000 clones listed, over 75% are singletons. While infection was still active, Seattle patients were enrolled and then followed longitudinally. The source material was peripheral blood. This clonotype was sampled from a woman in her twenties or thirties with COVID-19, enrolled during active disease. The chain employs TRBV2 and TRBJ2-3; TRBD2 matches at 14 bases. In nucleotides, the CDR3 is TGTGCCACCAAAGGACTAGCGGGAGGTGCAGGTACGCAGTATTTT. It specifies CATKGLAGGAGTQYF. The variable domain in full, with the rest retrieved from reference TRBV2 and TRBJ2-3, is EPEVTQTPSHQVTQMGQEVILRCVPISNHLYFYWYRQILGQKVEFLVSFYNNEISEKSEIFDDQFSVERPDGSNFTLKIRSTKLEDSAMYFCATKGLAGGAGTQYFGPGTRLTVL.